The next 32 T cell receptor beta chains were all read from a single sample in a study of shared clonotypes between healthy human individuals. Produced via immunoSEQ multiplex PCR; TCRdb's table is partial and in-frame only. There are around 2.5 million clones in the sample; more than 85% occur only once, and roughly 0.36% lies in the top ten. The sequenced material came from naive CD4+ T cells from PBMCs. Subset meaning: CD45RA+ positively selected. The receptors originated from a man between 18 and 35 years old in good health. Some clones in this sample may be carry-over from other donors' samples.

The V call is TRBV18, the J call TRBJ2-2, with 9 positions matching TRBD1. Germline V gene sequence: CDR1 KGHSH, CDR2 LQKENI. Trimming cost V 4 bases and J 6 bases; bases outside gene matches: 3. The CDR3 runs to 14 residues. The CDR3 here is CASSQRTGAGELFF. The DNA for the CDR3 is TGTGCCAGCTCACAACGGACAGGGGCCGGGGAGCTGTTTTTT.

This chain links TRBV28 with TRBJ2-7, with 8 bases aligning to TRBD2. The CDR3 runs 15 residues. Germline trimming cut 5 bases from V and 2 bases from J; bases unmatched to any gene: 8. Germline CDR1 reads MDHEN; CDR2 reads SYDVKM. CDR3 region: CASSGTGGRTYEQYF. The CDR3 coding sequence is TGTGCCAGCAGTGGGACGGGAGGGCGCACCTACGAGCAGTACTTC. Full variable domain (remainder filled in from reference TRBV28 and TRBJ2-7): DVKVTQSSRYLVKRTGEKVFLECVQDMDHENMFWYRQDPGLGLRLIYFSYDVKMKEKGDIPEGYSVSREKKERFSLILESASTNQTSMYLCASSGTGGRTYEQYFGPGTRLTVT.

This sequence joins TRBV11-2 and TRBJ2-4; D possibly corresponds to TRBD1 (6 bases). The ends were cut back, 5 bases at V and 6 bases at J, with 17 bases in the middle. CDR1 SGHAT and CDR2 FQNNGV come from the germline V gene. The CDR3 extends over 15 amino acids. The CDR3, as DNA: TGTGCCAGCAGCCCCATTACAGGGACCCCAAACATTCAGTACTTC. Its translation: CASSPITGTPNIQYF.

The chain joins TRBV6-6 to TRBJ2-5; weak D call: TRBD2 (6 bases). Germline CDR1 and CDR2: MNHNY and SVGAGI (reference sequence). V was trimmed by 6 bases and J by 4 bases, leaving 15 bases between them. CDR3 size: 14 residues. DNA for the CDR3: TGTGCCAGCAGCCGGGGACTCCTTCCAGAGACCCAGTACTTC. Amino acids: CASSRGLLPETQYF.

The rearrangement uses TRBV7-3 and TRBJ1-4; TRBD1 is a possible D gene (5 bases). Germline-derived CDR1 and CDR2 are SGHTA and FQGTGA. The germline V and J ends were trimmed by 5 bases and 12 bases, with 13 bases remaining between them. CDR3 length: 12 residues. The CDR3 region has the DNA TGTGCCAGCAGCGGGCTCGGGGGAGAACTGTTTTTT. Protein: CASSGLGGELFF.

V and J are TRBV5-4 and TRBJ2-7; the match to TRBD2 covers 10 bases. The CDR3 covers 17 residues. The V gene end was trimmed by 3 bases and the J gene end by 3 bases; junction bases not matched to a gene: 12. The germline gives CDR1 SGHNT, CDR2 YYREEE (reference sequence). In DNA form, the CDR3 reads TGTGCCAGCAGCTCCCGGTTAGAGCGGGAGGGCCTCTACGAGCAGTACTTC. Its protein product is CASSSRLEREGLYEQYF.

This rearrangement joins TRBV18 to TRBJ2-7, with TRBD1 identical over 9 bases. The CDR3 is 14 amino acids. Germline V gene lookup returns CDR1 KGHSH and CDR2 LQKENI. V lost 3 bases and J lost 5; bases outside the gene matches: 5. DNA for the CDR3: TGTGCCAGCTCACCCCTCGGGACAGGGAACGAGCAGTACTTC. This encodes CASSPLGTGNEQYF.

The chain uses TRBV5-1 and TRBJ1-4; no firm D call. The germline gives CDR1 SGHRS, CDR2 YFSETQ. CDR3 size: 14 residues. The V and J ends lost 4 bases and 4 bases respectively, with 11 bases between them. The CDR3 reads CASSAVGSNEKLFF. CDR3 sequence (DNA): TGCGCCAGCAGCGCCGTGGGGAGTAATGAAAAACTGTTTTTT.

The chain combines TRBV7-3 with TRBJ2-2, with no clear D. The germline V and J ends were trimmed by 5 bases and 5 bases, with 12 bases remaining between them. Germline V lookup: CDR1 SGHTA, CDR2 FQGTGA. The CDR3 length is 14 residues. CDR3 bases: TGTGCCAGCAGCCCCCTATCGAGTACCGGGGAGCTGTTTTTT. It translates to CASSPLSSTGELFF.

This clone was picked up a small number of times. The gene calls are TRBV2 and TRBJ1-3, with 8 bases that match TRBD1. The CDR3 totals 12 residues. The V gene's germline CDR1 is SNHLY and CDR2 FYNNEI. V shed 10 bases, J shed 2 bases, and the junction held 1 base outside the gene matches. The CDR3 reads CAMTGAGNTIYF. CDR3 DNA: TGTGCCATGACAGGGGCTGGAAACACCATATATTTT.

The gene calls are TRBV2 and TRBJ1-4; D ambiguous. CDR1 is SNHLY and CDR2 is FYNNEI in the germline V gene. The CDR3 is made up of 14 amino acids. V shed 4 bases and J shed 4 bases, with 10 bases lying between them. The CDR3 coding sequence is TGTGCCAGCAGTGTTCGAGGAGATAATGAAAAACTGTTTTTT. Translating gives CASSVRGDNEKLFF.

This clone occurred once. The gene calls are TRBV10-3 and TRBJ1-5, with D perhaps matching TRBD1 (6 bases). V dropped 3 bases and J dropped 5 bases, with 14 bases sitting between them. Germline CDR1 is ENHRY and CDR2 is SYGVKD. The CDR3 covers 15 residues. The CDR3 nucleotides are TGTGCCATCAGTGAAGGGGCAGGGGAATATCAGCCCCAGCATTTT. It specifies CAISEGAGEYQPQHF.

The chain couples TRBV4-2 to TRBJ2-3; weak D call: TRBD2 (5 bases). This CDR3 region has 14 residues. Germline lookup yields CDR1 LGHNA and CDR2 YNFKEQ. Between the trimmed V and J ends, which lost 1 base and 6 bases, there was a span of 11 bases. CDR3 nucleotides: TGTGCCAGCAGCCAAGCCCAGGAGGTCGATACGCAGTATTTT. Its protein product is CASSQAQEVDTQYF.

The rearrangement joins TRBV6-5 to TRBJ2-7; D gene uncertain. Trimming removed 6 bases at V and 3 bases at J, with 9 bases between. CDR3 length equals 12 residues. CDR1 is MNHEY and CDR2 is SVGAGI in the germline V gene. This CDR3 reads CASSDTRYEQYF. DNA for the CDR3: TGTGCCAGCAGCGACACCCGCTACGAGCAGTACTTC.

The chain uses TRBV28 and TRBJ1-2; D uncertain. With 3 bases removed from V and 2 bases from J, the gap between germline ends came to 10 bases. The germline gives CDR1 MDHEN, CDR2 SYDVKM. CDR3 length equals 14 residues. CDR3 sequence reads: CASSLGRTNYGYTF. CDR3 bases: TGTGCCAGCAGTTTGGGAAGAACCAACTATGGCTACACCTTC.

The rearrangement links TRBV11-1 to TRBJ2-7, with TRBD2 as a possible D gene (6 bases). The ends were cut back, 5 bases at V and 8 bases at J, with 22 bases in the middle. The CDR3 contains 15 residues. Germline values: CDR1 SGHAT, CDR2 FQDESV (reference sequence). The CDR3 loop reads CASSPERGTYIKQYF. For the CDR3, the DNA is TGTGCCAGCAGCCCAGAGAGAGGGACTTATATCAAGCAGTACTTC.

The chain joins TRBV15 to TRBJ2-1, with D hard to call. The CDR3 sequence is 16 residues long. Germline values: CDR1 LNHNV, CDR2 YYDKDF (reference sequence). Deletions cut 1 base from V and 7 bases from J, with 17 bases between. The CDR3 loop reads CATSRGVAGLLNEQFF. The CDR3 bases are TGTGCCACCAGCAGAGGAGTAGCCGGCTTGTTAAATGAGCAGTTCTTC.

This clone was counted once. The gene calls are TRBV5-1 and TRBJ2-1; 7 bases map to TRBD2. CDR1 is SGHRS and CDR2 is YFSETQ in the germline V gene. The V gene end was trimmed by 4 bases and the J gene end by 6 bases; junction bases not matched to a gene: 13. This CDR3 is built from 16 residues. The CDR3: CASSLRAGVVRNEQFF. The CDR3 coding sequence is TGCGCCAGCAGCCTTAGGGCGGGAGTAGTACGCAATGAGCAGTTCTTC.

The gene calls are TRBV6-5 and TRBJ1-1; a possible D gene is TRBD1 (5 bases). The CDR3 consists of 14 residues. Germline lookup yields CDR1 MNHEY and CDR2 SVGAGI. V lost 7 bases and J lost 6, with 18 bases in between. The CDR3 bases are TGTGCCAGCAAGAGCGATGGGGCCGTCCCTGAAGCTTTCTTT. Residues: CASKSDGAVPEAFF.

DNA of the CDR3: TGTGCCACCAGCAGGAACCGTAATGAGCAGTTCTTC. This encodes CATSRNRNEQFF. The J gene is TRBJ2-1, the V gene TRBV15; D not resolved. Germline V gene data show CDR1 as LNHNV and CDR2 as YYDKDF (reference sequence). Between the trimmed V and J ends, which lost 3 bases and 7 bases, there was a span of 7 bases. CDR3 length equals 12 residues.

This clone has a single count. The V call is TRBV2, the J call TRBJ1-1, with D unclear. CDR3 size: 11 residues. Trimming removed 2 bases at V and 5 bases at J, with 3 bases between. Germline V gene data show CDR1 as SNHLY and CDR2 as FYNNEI. CDR3 amino acids: CASSEMTEAFF. For the CDR3, the DNA is TGTGCCAGCAGTGAAATGACTGAAGCTTTCTTT.

V gene TRBV11-2 combines with J gene TRBJ1-3; D remains unclear. This CDR3 comprises 14 residues. Germline V gene lookup returns CDR1 SGHAT and CDR2 FQNNGV. V was pared by 5 bases and J by 4 bases, with 12 bases between. CDR3 DNA sequence: TGTGCCAGCAGCCGGGTCTGGGAGGGAAACACCATATATTTT. Its protein product is CASSRVWEGNTIYF.

The V call is TRBV19, the J call TRBJ2-7; 7 nucleotides align to TRBD2. Germline values: CDR1 LNHDA, CDR2 SQIVND (reference sequence). V shed 5 bases and J 6 bases; nucleotides not matched to a gene: 7. There are 13 residues in the CDR3. Here the CDR3 DNA reads TGTGCCAGTAGTGGCCTAGCGGATGCCGAGCAGTACTTC. This translates into CASSGLADAEQYF.

The chain has TRBV6-1 and TRBJ1-1; no firm D call. Trimming stripped 0 bases from V and 5 bases from J, with 4 bases between. Germline-derived CDR1 and CDR2 are MNHNS and SASEGT. The CDR3 is made up of 12 amino acids. The CDR3 DNA reads TGTGCCAGCAGTGAAGCATGGACTGAAGCTTTCTTT. Amino acid sequence: CASSEAWTEAFF.

V and J are TRBV7-2 and TRBJ2-1, with 12 nucleotides matching TRBD2. CDR3 size: 17 residues. Germline CDR1 and CDR2: SGHTA and FQGNSA. V lost 1 base to trimming and J lost 3 bases; unmatched junction nucleotides: 4. CDR3: CASSLVGTSGLYNEQFF. CDR3 nucleotides: TGTGCCAGCAGCTTAGTTGGGACTAGCGGGCTCTACAATGAGCAGTTCTTC.

The rearrangement uses TRBV5-5 and TRBJ2-3, with D perhaps TRBD1 or TRBD2 (5 bases each). Trimming shortened V by 3 bases and J by 2 bases, and 13 bases separated the two germline ends. The CDR3 length is 15 residues. Germline CDR1 SGHKS, CDR2 YYEKEE (reference sequence). CDR3 in amino acids: CASSSGPGNTDTQYF. Written as DNA, the CDR3 is TGTGCCAGCAGCTCGGGACCAGGGAACACAGATACGCAGTATTTT.

V usage is TRBV9 and J usage is TRBJ1-4; D gene unclear. CDR3 length equals 13 residues. From germline, CDR1 is SGDLS and CDR2 YYNGEE. The V end was cut by 4 bases, the J end by 4 bases, with 8 bases between. CDR3 sequence (DNA): TGTGCCAGCAGCCCCCGGAGTAATGAAAAACTGTTTTTT. Protein sequence: CASSPRSNEKLFF.

In the case of this clone: Other DNA sequences in the same sample also yield this CDR3. The V call is TRBV6-5, the J call TRBJ2-7; the D is unclear. The CDR3 runs 12 residues. V lost 6 bases to trimming and J lost 1 base, with 7 bases between them. Germline V gene data show CDR1 as MNHEY and CDR2 as SVGAGI. In nucleotides, the CDR3 is TGTGCCAGCAGCTCCCGGTCCTACGAGCAGTACTTC. Its protein is CASSSRSYEQYF.

This chain uses TRBV5-5 with TRBJ1-4; no definite D call. The V gene's germline CDR1 is SGHKS and CDR2 YYEKEE (reference sequence). The CDR3 runs 11 residues. Deletions cut 4 bases from V and 7 bases from J, with 5 bases between. CDR3 sequence (DNA): TGTGCCAGCAGCCGGGGTGAAAAACTGTTTTTT. As protein: CASSRGEKLFF.

The chain combines TRBV30 with TRBJ1-2, with 7 bases matching TRBD1. Trimming took 5 bases from V and 6 from J; bases not matched to a gene: 6. CDR3 size: 12 residues. In germline, CDR1 is GTSNPN, CDR2 SVGIG (reference sequence). CDR3 protein: CAWEGTGDGYTF. CDR3 sequence (DNA): TGTGCCTGGGAAGGAACAGGGGATGGCTACACCTTC. Full variable domain (rest looked up from reference TRBV30 and TRBJ1-2): SQTIHQWPATLVQPVGSPLSLECTVEGTSNPNLYWYRQAAGRGLQLLFYSVGIGQISSEVPQNLSASRPQDRQFILSSKKLLLSDSGFYLCAWEGTGDGYTFGSGTRLTVV.

This chain uses TRBV7-8 with TRBJ2-1; TRBD2 matches at 7 bases. The germline gives CDR1 SGHVS, CDR2 FQNEAQ. J was trimmed by 0 bases and V by 7 bases; bases with no gene match: 6. The CDR3 totals 15 residues. In DNA, the CDR3 is TGTGCCAGCACCCCAGCGGGAAACTCCTACAATGAGCAGTTCTTC. Translated: CASTPAGNSYNEQFF.

This chain connects TRBV6-6 to TRBJ1-2, with 9 bases fitting TRBD1. Unmatched junction bases numbered 6, after V lost 2 bases and J lost 5 bases. Germline V gene sequence: CDR1 MNHNY, CDR2 SVGAGI (reference sequence). The length of the CDR3 is 15 residues. The CDR3 here is CASSYAGTGKYGYTF. The CDR3 nucleotides read TGTGCCAGCAGTTACGCCGGGACAGGGAAGTATGGCTACACCTTC.